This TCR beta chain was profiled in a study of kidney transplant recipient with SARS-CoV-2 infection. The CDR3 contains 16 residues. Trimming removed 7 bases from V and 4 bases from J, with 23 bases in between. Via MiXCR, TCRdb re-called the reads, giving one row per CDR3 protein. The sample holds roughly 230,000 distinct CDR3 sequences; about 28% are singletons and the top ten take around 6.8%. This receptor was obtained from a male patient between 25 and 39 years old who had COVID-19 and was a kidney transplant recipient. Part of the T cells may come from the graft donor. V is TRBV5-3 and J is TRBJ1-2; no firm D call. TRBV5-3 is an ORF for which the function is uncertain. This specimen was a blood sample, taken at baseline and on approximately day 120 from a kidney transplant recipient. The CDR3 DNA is TGTGCCAGATCTACCAAAGTGGTGAGAAAGACCTATGGCTACACCTTC. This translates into CARSTKVVRKTYGYTF.